The T cell receptor (beta chain) described here comes from a study of human T cells and chemical hapten exposure. Study outcomes and limitations: PT1 expanded TCR counts correlated positively with patch test score.

The germline gives CDR1 SGHKS, CDR2 YYEKEE (reference sequence). The CDR3 runs 15 residues. The V end was cut by 1 base, the J end by 1 base, with 12 bases between. In its sample, this clonotype was seen many times. Its antigen is as yet unknown. Attachment of unique molecular identifiers to individual cDNA molecules was performed in the library. A single record per CDR3 protein comes from TCRdb applying MiXCR to the RACE reads. The repertoire includes a few hundred thousand distinct CDR3 sequences, approximately 7.5% of them detected once, and roughly 1.2% sits in the top ten. The time point: pre-sensitization, week 0. Treatment indicated: therapeutic diphenylcyclopropenone sensitization with weekly scalp DPC.

The source is a man aged 18 to 35 with alopecia areata. Some clones in this sample may be carry-over from other donors' samples. The chain uses TRBV5-5 and TRBJ2-7, with TRBD1 as a possible D gene (6 bases). Material: whole blood, obtained in connection with sensitization to the hapten diphenylcyclopropenone (DPC). CDR3 DNA sequence: TGTGCCAGCAGCTTGACCCTGACAGGTTCCTACGAGCAGTACGTC. Residues: CASSLTLTGSYEQYV.